The 20 T cell receptor beta chains listed next were all sequenced from one sample in a study of Graves' ophthalmopathy and Graves' hyperthyroidism. TCR beta CDR3 regions were amplified from RNA transcripts. HTBI primers were used in a first-round RT-PCR, which preceded a second-round multiplex PCR. One entry per CDR3 protein results from TCRdb running MiXCR on the multiplex PCR reads. The repertoire has roughly 350,000 distinct CDR3 sequences, approximately 18% of them found once; the top ten carry roughly 2.3%. Material: peripheral blood. These receptors all stem from an adult woman with stable Graves' hyperthyroidism.

This clonotype was observed many times. The rearrangement joins TRBV28 to TRBJ1-2; D perhaps matches TRBD1 (6 bases). Germline CDR1 reads MDHEN; CDR2 reads SYDVKM. CDR3 length: 15 residues. Deletions cut 6 bases from V and 0 bases from J, with 14 bases between. CDR3 DNA sequence: TGTGCCAGCAGCAATGGGGACATTCCTAACTATGGCTACACCTTC. Residues: CASSNGDIPNYGYTF.

This clonotype has ten or more counts. Because the CDR3's place on the DNA is in doubt, the DNA is left out and the CDR3 is given as listed by TCRdb. V gene TRBV6-2 or TRBV6-3 combines with J gene TRBJ2-7; the table gives TRBD1 as D, unverified against the DNA. Germline values: CDR1 MNHEY, CDR2 SVGEGT. The CDR3 spans 15 residues, counting both ends. CDR3 sequence: CASILGTVFSYEQYF.

This clonotype was observed at least ten times. The chain recombines TRBV4-2 with TRBJ2-7, with 10 positions matching TRBD1. The ends lost 2 bases at V and 6 bases at J; junction bases unmatched: 10. The CDR3 covers 16 residues. The germline V gene encodes CDR1 LGHNA and CDR2 YNFKEQ. CDR3 sequence: CASSQPGGTGESEQYF. The CDR3 region has the DNA TGTGCCAGCAGCCAACCCGGGGGGACAGGGGAAAGCGAGCAGTACTTC.

This clonotype was found many times. The gene calls are TRBV29-1 and TRBJ1-1; D remains ambiguous. The CDR3 sequence is 12 residues long. Germline V gene lookup returns CDR1 SQVTM and CDR2 ANQGSEA. The V gene lost 4 bases and the J gene lost 6 bases, with 12 bases spanning the gap. CDR3 sequence reads: CSVAGLTSEAFF. CDR3 sequence (DNA): TGCAGCGTTGCGGGGTTAACATCTGAAGCTTTCTTT.

V usage is TRBV12-3 or TRBV12-4 and J usage is TRBJ1-1; the D is unclear. This CDR3 comprises 14 residues. V was pared by 6 bases and J by 0 bases, with 11 bases between. The CDR3 spells CASRELSLNTEAFF. The CDR3 DNA is TGTGCCAGCAGAGAACTAAGCCTGAACACTGAAGCTTTCTTT.

The count of this clonotype is one. This rearrangement joins TRBV6-1 to TRBJ2-2; 8 bases match TRBD1. Germline assignment: CDR1 MNHNS and CDR2 SASEGT. The CDR3 runs 13 residues. Germline trimming cut 4 bases from V and 7 bases from J; bases unmatched to any gene: 2. CDR3 region: CASSAGGFGELFF. DNA for the CDR3: TGTGCCAGCAGTGCAGGGGGCTTCGGGGAGCTGTTTTTT.

This clonotype was found many times. One junction end disagrees with the germline gene, perhaps due to a read error. V is TRBV6-2 or TRBV6-3 and J is TRBJ2-7; D tentatively reads TRBD1 or TRBD2 (5 bases each). CDR3 size: 14 residues. Germline CDR1 is MNHEY and CDR2 is SVGEGT. The DNA of the CDR3 is TGTGCCAGCAGTTACTTTCGGGGCTCCGACGAGCAGTACTTC. Protein sequence: CASSYFRGSDEQYF.

This clonotype showed up many times. The chain recombines TRBV2 with TRBJ1-5; D might be TRBD1 (5 bases). V was cut by 7 bases and J by 9 bases, with 16 bases left in between. There are 13 residues in the CDR3. CDR1 is SNHLY, CDR2 FYNNEI, per germline. The DNA for the CDR3 is TGTGCCAGCAAGTTGAGGGGCAAAATGCCCCAGCATTTT. Encoded protein: CASKLRGKMPQHF.

This clonotype was found many times. The chain has TRBV9 and TRBJ1-1, with a tentative D call TRBD1 (6 bases). V lost 0 bases, J lost 5 bases, and 17 bases lay in between. The CDR3 loop spans 16 amino acids. Germline CDR1 is SGDLS and CDR2 is YYNGEE. CDR3 sequence: CASSVEETGIFTEAFF. The CDR3 bases are TGTGCCAGCAGCGTAGAGGAAACAGGGATATTTACTGAAGCTTTCTTT.

The sample holds a few counts of this clonotype. The chain uses TRBV4-3 and TRBJ2-5, with 11 bases fitting TRBD2. Germline-derived CDR1 and CDR2 are LGHNA and YSLEER. This CDR3 has 18 residues. V trimming: 0 bases; J trimming: 3 bases; junction bases outside the gene matches: 9. The CDR3 DNA reads TGCGCCAGCAGCCAAGATCGGGGATTAGCGGGAGGGAAAGAGACCCAGTACTTC. Translated, it gives CASSQDRGLAGGKETQYF.

This clonotype has more than one count but fewer than ten. This likely comes from a read error, as the CDR3 has no conserved phenylalanine or tryptophan at its end. V gene TRBV6-2 or TRBV6-3 combines with J gene TRBJ2-7, with 14 bases identical to TRBD2. Germline trimming cut 8 bases from V and 0 bases from J; bases unmatched to any gene: 12. The CDR3 loop spans 18 amino acids. From germline, CDR1 is MNHEY and CDR2 SVGEGT. Here the CDR3 reads CASSRVTSGRVSSYEQYD. CDR3 nucleotides: TGTGCCAGCTCGAGGGTGACTAGCGGGAGGGTAAGCTCCTACGAGCAGTACGAC.

The table lists this clonotype with many counts. The chain employs TRBV29-1 and TRBJ2-2; D is possibly TRBD1 (6 bases). The V end was cut by 2 bases, the J end by 1 base, with 11 bases between. The CDR3 spans 15 residues. The germline gives CDR1 SQVTM, CDR2 ANQGSEA. The CDR3: CSVESSRGNTGELFF. In DNA form, the CDR3 reads TGCAGCGTTGAAAGCTCCAGGGGGAACACCGGGGAGCTGTTTTTT.

The chain uses TRBV29-1 and TRBJ2-2, with D possibly matching TRBD2 (5 bases). This CDR3 is 14 amino acids long. V gave up 3 bases and J gave up 1 base, with 9 bases separating them. In germline, CDR1 is SQVTM, CDR2 ANQGSEA. The CDR3: CSVEFGMNTGELFF. The CDR3 region has the DNA TGCAGCGTTGAGTTCGGGATGAACACCGGGGAGCTGTTTTTT.

The V gene is TRBV6-4, the J gene TRBJ2-7, with TRBD1 identical over 10 bases. The CDR3 extends over 13 amino acids. CDR1 is MRHNA, CDR2 SNTAGT, per germline. V dropped 8 bases and J dropped 3; count of bases not matched to a gene: 4. CDR3 residues: CASRRDRGYEQYV. CDR3 bases: TGTGCCAGCCGCCGGGACAGGGGCTACGAGCAGTACGTC.

This clonotype was observed a few times. The V and J genes are TRBV6-1 and TRBJ1-1; no reliable D call. There are 13 residues in the CDR3. V lost 6 bases and J lost 7, with 15 bases in between. The germline CDR1 and CDR2 sequences are MNHNS and SASEGT. The CDR3 DNA sequence: TGTGCCAGCAGCCCAAATTCGAGGAGTGAAGCTTTCTTT. Amino acid sequence: CASSPNSRSEAFF.

This clonotype was seen many times. The rearrangement links TRBV14 to TRBJ1-2; unclear D gene. V lost 3 bases, J lost 2 bases, and 13 bases lay in between. Germline V gives CDR1 SGHDN, CDR2 FVKESK. CDR3 size: 15 residues. CDR3 bases: TGTGCCAGCAGCCAGCCGGGCAGTGGAAACTATGGCTACACCTTC. As protein: CASSQPGSGNYGYTF.

Ten or more counts support this clonotype. The chain joins TRBV11-2 to TRBJ2-7, with 11 positions matching TRBD2. V lost 5 bases, J lost 3 bases, and 6 bases stayed unmatched. This CDR3 region has 15 residues. Germline V gene data show CDR1 as SGHAT and CDR2 as FQNNGV. This CDR3 is CASSTGTSGFYEQYF. As DNA, the CDR3 is TGTGCCAGCAGCACCGGGACTAGCGGATTCTACGAGCAGTACTTC. The entire variable domain, with the rest obtained from reference TRBV11-2 and TRBJ2-7, is as follows: EAGVAQSPRYKIIEKRQSVAFWCNPISGHATLYWYQQILGQGPKLLIQFQNNGVVDDSQLPKDRFSAERLKGVDSTLKIQPAKLEDSAVYLCASSTGTSGFYEQYFGPGTRLTVT.

This clonotype appeared many times. The chain joins TRBV15 to TRBJ2-2, with D unresolved. V lost 5 bases and J 1 base, leaving 11 bases between the germline ends. CDR1 LNHNV and CDR2 YYDKDF come from the germline V gene (reference sequence). The CDR3 is 15 residues long. CDR3 sequence (DNA): TGTGCCACCAGCGGCCATCAGAGGAACACCGGGGAGCTGTTTTTT. This codes for CATSGHQRNTGELFF.

Written as DNA, the CDR3 is TGTGCCAGCAGCCAAGATTACGCTAGCGTGTACACCGGGGAGCTGTTTTTT. Translating it yields CASSQDYASVYTGELFF. The chain employs TRBV3-1 and TRBJ2-2; tentative D call: TRBD2 (6 bases). The germline V gene encodes CDR1 LGHDT and CDR2 YNNKEL (reference sequence). V gave up 0 bases and J gave up 3 bases, with 14 bases separating them. This CDR3 has 17 amino acids.

In its sample, this clonotype was seen many times. The chain uses TRBV5-1 and TRBJ2-7; 7 nucleotides line up with TRBD2. CDR1 is SGHRS and CDR2 is YFSETQ in the germline V gene. The CDR3 is 14 amino acids. Trimming took 5 bases from V and 6 from J; bases not matched to a gene: 11. The CDR3 nucleotides are TGCGCCAGCAGGGTTAGCGGCCCGGGAGGCGAGCAGTACTTC. Its protein is CASRVSGPGGEQYF.